This T cell receptor beta chain appears in the sequencing data of a study of OX40 agonist ivuxolimab in advanced cancers. About the study as a whole: Ivuxolimab was an agonistic, fully human IgG2 monoclonal antibody directed against OX40 (CD134), a costimulatory receptor. A male proportion of nearly 85% and a mean age of 60 years, ranging from roughly 23 to 80, were recorded for the dose-escalation cohort. Peripheral TCRbeta sequencing was intended to test whether TCR sequence diversity was altered and clonal T-cell expansion was caused by ivuxolimab. The paper covers the monotherapy dose-escalation part of the phase I ivuxolimab trial, which included N = 52 patients. Partial responses were achieved by three dose-escalation patients, of whom one had hepatocellular carcinoma and two had cutaneous melanoma. Of the 50 or so patients in dose escalation, 19 had hepatocellular carcinoma, some 15 had melanoma, 9 had renal cell carcinoma and 9 had head and neck cancer. Patients were allowed to have had prior anti-PD-1, anti-PD-L1 or anti-CTLA-4 therapy, and 40% to 45% of the dose-escalation patients had been treated with checkpoint inhibitors. Intravenous ivuxolimab was administered to patients every 2 weeks at six dose levels: 0.01, 0.1, 0.3, 1.5, 3 and 10 mg/kg.

The V end loses 3 bases and the J end loses 6 bases, and a stretch of 18 bases separates them. The germline V gene sets CDR1 to MDHEN and CDR2 to SYDVKM. Counted from cysteine to phenylalanine, this CDR3 has 17 amino acids. Kept here is only the CDR3 DNA, which spans 51 bases and is read in frame from base 1. In regard to this clone: Its antigen target is currently unknown. No base-level quality is on record; no much larger clone is a single base apart.

The trial excluded patients who had a history of autoimmune disease or who were on systemic immunosuppression. Peripheral blood for TCR sequencing was collected from all dose cohorts at baseline, on cycle 4 day 1, and on cycle 7 day 1. Samples were obtained from an open-label, multicenter, first-in-human phase I dose-escalation trial of ivuxolimab. Adults with locally advanced or metastatic melanoma, renal cell, hepatocellular, or head and neck squamous cell carcinoma were enrolled in the trial. Before TCR sequencing, CD4+ and CD8+ T cells were separately sorted from peripheral blood. Genomic DNA was extracted from sorted cells for sequencing of the TCRbeta CDR3 region. The immunoSEQ Assay was used for sequencing of TCRbeta CDR3 regions. As stored in TCRdb, this immuneACCESS dataset retains in-frame rearrangements with V and J assigned. A fraction of the clones does not appear; measured against another copy, unresolved V genes explain less than half of the discrepancy, and the remainder lacks a known reason. The sample has about 22,000 clones on record, about 88% of them singletons. Together, the top ten hold roughly 25% of the sample.

Beyond this particular receptor, the publication reports: After ivuxolimab, expanded clones were on average more numerous among CD8+ T cells than among CD4+ T cells. Low levels of normalized T-cell clonal expansion were also seen in some nonresponding patients. At doses of 0.1 to 3.0 mg/kg, clonal expansion of both CD4+ and CD8+ T cells in blood was seen between baseline and week 6. In partial responders in the 0.1-3.0 mg/kg groups, normalized peripheral clonal expansion was found to be among the lowest, especially among CD8+ T cells. The antigen specificity of the clonally expanded peripheral T cells was not determined.

The chain is assembled from TRBV28 and TRBJ1-6; the D gene assignment is ambiguous. The sequenced sample was CD4+ or CD8+ T cells sorted from blood, obtained in a trial of the OX40 agonist ivuxolimab. The source is an adult with an advanced solid tumor such as melanoma, head and neck, liver or kidney cancer. The DNA is as follows: TGTGCCAGCAGTTTCGTGATCGATGGAGACCCTAATTCACCCCTCCACTTT. Its translation reads: CASSFVIDGDPNSPLHF.